The 28 T cell receptor beta chains below all came from one sample that was sequenced in a study of T cell repertoires in cytomegalovirus infection. TCRdb reprocessed the reads via MiXCR and lists one record per CDR3 protein. Of approximately 200,000 distinct CDR3 sequences in the sample, approximately 24% were seen once. The specimen sequenced was CD8+ T cells from PBMCs. The source is a human donor in good health (CMV status not recorded). Some clones in this sample may be carry-over from other donors' samples.

This clonotype was counted only a few times. The chain couples TRBV7-4 to TRBJ2-3; possibly TRBD2 for D (5 bases). CDR3 length equals 15 residues. The V end lost 0 bases, the J end lost 2 bases, and 9 bases lay between the germline ends. Germline CDR1 reads SGHVT; CDR2 reads SQSDAQ. The CDR3 sequence: CASSLAFGDTDTQYF. In nucleotides, the CDR3 is TGTGCCAGCAGCTTAGCGTTCGGGGACACAGATACGCAGTATTTT.

The chain links TRBV7-6 to TRBJ2-1; 7 nucleotides agree with TRBD2. Losses at the gene ends were 4 bases for V and 7 bases for J; bases not matched to a gene: 10. Germline V gene sequence: CDR1 SGHVS, CDR2 FNYEAQ. CDR3 length: 15 amino acids. DNA of the CDR3: TGTGCCAGCAGCTACTACGGGGGGACCCGGAATGAGCAGTTCTTC. Translating gives CASSYYGGTRNEQFF.

This sequence joins TRBV7-3 and TRBJ1-1; D is possibly TRBD1 (5 bases). This CDR3 region has 13 residues. Trimming took off 0 bases at V and 11 bases at J, with 13 bases between the two ends. CDR1 and CDR2 (germline): SGHTA, FQGTGA. The CDR3 bases are TGTGCCAGCAGCTTAACCCCGGGGCGCACGGCTTTCTTT. Amino acids: CASSLTPGRTAFF.

The chain combines TRBV7-9 with TRBJ2-5; D uncertain. Germline CDR1 is SEHNR and CDR2 is FQNEAQ (reference sequence). The length of the CDR3 is 15 residues. The germline V and J ends were trimmed by 5 bases and 7 bases, with 20 bases remaining between them. The CDR3 loop reads CASSPFDRSDRTQYF. The DNA of the CDR3 is TGTGCCAGCAGCCCATTCGACCGGTCCGATCGGACCCAGTACTTC.

The chain has TRBV27 and TRBJ2-7; tentative D call: TRBD2 (6 bases). CDR1 and CDR2 (germline): MNHEY, SMNVEV (reference sequence). Trimming shortened V by 8 bases and J by 2 bases, and 10 bases separated the two germline ends. This CDR3 is 12 amino acids long. CDR3 DNA: TGTGCCAGCTGGGAGGACCCCTACGAGCAGTACTTC. This translates into CASWEDPYEQYF.

The chain couples TRBV5-1 to TRBJ1-1; D call uncertain. The V and J ends lost 0 bases and 0 bases respectively, with 9 bases between them. The CDR3 consists of 15 residues. The V gene's germline CDR1 is SGHRS and CDR2 YFSETQ. This CDR3 is CASSLAAGLNTEAFF. CDR3 DNA: TGCGCCAGCAGCTTGGCCGCAGGACTGAACACTGAAGCTTTCTTT.

This clonotype was found a few times. This sequence joins TRBV7-9 and TRBJ2-7; 7 bases agree with TRBD2. The CDR3 covers 13 residues. With V trimmed by 6 bases and J by 3 bases, 5 bases remained unmatched. Per germline, CDR1 SEHNR and CDR2 FQNEAQ (reference sequence). CDR3 sequence reads: CASRDGDYYEQYF. DNA for the CDR3: TGTGCCAGCAGGGATGGGGACTACTACGAGCAGTACTTC.

A few counts support this clonotype. The chain has TRBV20-1 and TRBJ1-4; D gene uncertain. V lost 0 bases and J lost 13, with 18 bases in between. The CDR3 totals 14 residues. Germline V gives CDR1 DFQATT, CDR2 SNEGSKA (reference sequence). CDR3: CSARDVDQRGGLFF. The CDR3 nucleotides read TGCAGTGCTAGAGATGTGGACCAACGAGGAGGACTGTTTTTT.

CDR3 residues: CASSLGLAGGTGELFF. CDR3 DNA: TGTGCCAGCAGTTTGGGACTAGCGGGGGGCACCGGGGAGCTGTTTTTT. The V call is TRBV27, the J call TRBJ2-2; 15 bases agree with TRBD2. Germline V lookup: CDR1 MNHEY, CDR2 SMNVEV (reference sequence). V lost 3 bases, J lost 4 bases, and 0 bases stayed unmatched. There are 16 residues in the CDR3.

CDR3 in DNA: TGCAGCGTGACAGGGTCCACCGGGGAGCTGTTTTTT. Encoded protein: CSVTGSTGELFF. The chain employs TRBV29-1 and TRBJ2-2; 7 nucleotides align to TRBD1. This CDR3 is built from 12 residues. V gave up 6 bases and J gave up 4 bases; unmatched junction bases: 2. The germline CDR1 and CDR2 sequences are SQVTM and ANQGSEA.

This clonotype appeared a few times. The rearrangement joins TRBV6-6 to TRBJ2-1, with TRBD2 matching 11 bases. The V segment lost 2 bases and the J segment 8 bases; nucleotides outside the gene matches: 20. CDR1 is MNHNY, CDR2 SVGAGI, per germline (reference sequence). This CDR3 region has 20 residues. In DNA form, the CDR3 reads TGTGCCAGCAGTTACCCACCCGCGAAGCTAGCGGGGGGCTTACGGCATGAGCAGTTCTTC. Its translation: CASSYPPAKLAGGLRHEQFF.

A few counts support this clonotype. This chain links TRBV12-3 or TRBV12-4 with TRBJ2-2, with a possible D match to TRBD1 (6 bases). This CDR3 comprises 15 residues. Trimming cost V 6 bases and J 0 bases, with 11 bases left between them. The chain's CDR3 is CASSAGTPNTGELFF. The CDR3 DNA follows: TGTGCCAGCAGCGCCGGGACACCGAACACCGGGGAGCTGTTTTTT.

This clonotype occurred a few times. The chain has TRBV5-6 and TRBJ2-7, with D tentatively TRBD1 or TRBD2 (5 bases each). The CDR3 extends over 14 amino acids. V gave up 4 bases and J gave up 3 bases, with 14 bases separating them. Germline CDR1 and CDR2: SGHDT and YYEEEE. The CDR3 DNA reads TGTGCCAGCAGCGGGGGTTTCGAGATCTACGAGCAGTACTTC. Translating gives CASSGGFEIYEQYF.

At least ten counts were recorded for this clonotype. The rearrangement links TRBV6-1 to TRBJ1-1; the D is unclear. The V end lost 8 bases, the J end lost 4 bases, and 8 bases lay between the germline ends. This CDR3 is 11 amino acids long. Per the germline V gene, CDR1 is MNHNS and CDR2 is SASEGT. This chain's CDR3 is CASSIGTEAFF. CDR3 nucleotides: TGTGCCAGCTCTATAGGCACTGAAGCTTTCTTT.

This clonotype was picked up many times. The chain uses TRBV7-9 and TRBJ2-7; D call uncertain. The germline V gene has CDR1 SEHNR and CDR2 FQNEAQ (reference sequence). This CDR3 has 13 amino acids. Trimming removed 3 bases from V and 0 bases from J, with 6 bases in between. CDR3 DNA sequence: TGTGCCAGCAGCTTGCCCGCCTCCTACGAGCAGTACTTC. Protein product: CASSLPASYEQYF. Variable domain in full (rest from reference TRBV7-9 and TRBJ2-7): DTGVSQNPRHKITKRGQNVTFRCDPISEHNRLYWYRQTLGQGPEFLTYFQNEAQLEKSRLLSDRFSAERPKGSFSTLEIQRTEQGDSAMYLCASSLPASYEQYFGPGTRLTVT.

CDR3 amino acids: CASSGVGGPGYTF. The CDR3 bases are TGTGCCAGCAGTGGGGTAGGGGGGCCTGGCTACACCTTC. V and J are TRBV2 and TRBJ1-2; tentatively, D is TRBD1 (6 bases). With 4 bases removed from V and 7 bases from J, the gap between germline ends came to 13 bases. The CDR3 extends over 13 amino acids. CDR1 and CDR2 from the germline V gene are SNHLY and FYNNEI.

This clonotype has a handful of counts. J is TRBJ2-1 and V is TRBV20-1, with TRBD1 identical over 11 bases. The junction had 4 bases not matched to a gene; V was cut back by 5 bases and J by 7 bases. This CDR3 region has 13 residues. CDR1 DFQATT and CDR2 SNEGSKA come from the germline V gene (reference sequence). For the CDR3, the DNA is TGCAGTGCTCGGGGACAGGGGGTGAATGAGCAGTTCTTC. This translates into CSARGQGVNEQFF.

Ten or more counts support this clonotype. The chain joins TRBV12-3 or TRBV12-4 to TRBJ2-2; 10 bases align to TRBD2. The length of the CDR3 is 14 residues. Germline trimming cut 8 bases from V and 4 bases from J; bases unmatched to any gene: 4. CDR3 DNA sequence: TGTGCCAGCGATAGCGGGGGGCGCACCGGGGAGCTGTTTTTT. Protein sequence: CASDSGGRTGELFF.

The J gene is TRBJ2-3, the V gene TRBV9; no clear D. CDR3 length: 14 amino acids. V dropped 5 bases and J dropped 1 base, with 11 bases sitting between them. Germline values: CDR1 SGDLS, CDR2 YYNGEE. CDR3 in DNA: TGTGCCAGCAGTCCCTTTGGGGGCACAGATACGCAGTATTTT. It specifies CASSPFGGTDTQYF. Variable domain in full (rest from reference TRBV9 and TRBJ2-3): DSGVTQTPKHLITATGQRVTLRCSPRSGDLSVYWYQQSLDQGLQFLIQYYNGEERAKGNILERFSAQQFPDLHSELNLSSLELGDSALYFCASSPFGGTDTQYFGPGTRLTVL.

Regarding this clonotype: This could be a read error, since a much larger clone is one nucleotide away. This chain links TRBV12-3 or TRBV12-4 with TRBJ2-1, with D unclear. The CDR3 contains 12 residues. The CDR3 is CASSLSEIERFF. In nucleotides, the CDR3 is TGTGCCAGCAGTTTGTCGGAGATAGAGCGGTTCTTC.

This clonotype turned up a few times. The chain uses TRBV9 and TRBJ1-1; perhaps TRBD1 as D (5 bases). Trimming took off 4 bases at V and 1 base at J, with 20 bases between the two ends. The CDR3 totals 17 residues. CDR1 and CDR2 from the germline V gene are SGDLS and YYNGEE. CDR3 loop: CASSPSISQGWNTEAFF. Written as DNA, the CDR3 is TGTGCCAGCAGCCCCAGCATATCTCAGGGATGGAACACTGAAGCTTTCTTT.

This clonotype has a count of ten or more. The CDR3 region is CASSQPDDNTEAFF. Here the CDR3 DNA reads TGTGCCAGCAGCCAGCCGGACGACAACACTGAAGCTTTCTTT. The rearrangement uses TRBV14 and TRBJ1-1, with unresolved D. V was shortened by 3 bases and J by 2 bases, with 10 bases between the two germline ends. Germline V gives CDR1 SGHDN, CDR2 FVKESK. The CDR3 covers 14 residues.

The chain combines TRBV7-8 with TRBJ2-1; a weak D match, TRBD1 (6 bases). Trimming shortened V by 4 bases and J by 7 bases, and 14 bases separated the two germline ends. The germline CDR1 and CDR2 sequences are SGHVS and FQNEAQ. This CDR3 is built from 14 residues. CDR3 loop: CASSSGTKFNEQFF. For the CDR3, the DNA is TGTGCCAGCAGCTCCGGGACAAAGTTTAATGAGCAGTTCTTC.

This clonotype was counted many times. V is TRBV28 and J is TRBJ1-1, with D possibly being TRBD1 (6 bases). V was shortened by 6 bases and J by 3 bases, with 11 bases between the two germline ends. CDR1 and CDR2 (germline): MDHEN, SYDVKM. The CDR3 loop spans 13 amino acids. Here the CDR3 reads CASSPQGYTEAFF. The CDR3 coding sequence is TGTGCCAGCAGCCCCCAGGGGTACACTGAAGCTTTCTTT.

A single count supports this clonotype. The rearrangement links TRBV29-1 to TRBJ2-3; no definite D call. Germline values: CDR1 SQVTM, CDR2 ANQGSEA. V gave up 7 bases and J gave up 3 bases, with 11 bases separating them. This CDR3 has 12 residues. The CDR3 spells CSGSLVTDTQYF. In nucleotides, the CDR3 is TGCAGCGGAAGCTTGGTTACAGATACGCAGTATTTT.

V is TRBV28 and J is TRBJ2-1; possible D gene TRBD1, 5 bases. Germline loops: CDR1 MDHEN, CDR2 SYDVKM. V lost 5 bases and J lost 2, with 13 bases in between. The CDR3 runs to 15 residues. The CDR3 loop reads CASSQKGFTYNEQFF. The CDR3 nucleotides are TGTGCCAGCAGTCAGAAGGGGTTCACCTACAATGAGCAGTTCTTC.

Many counts were recorded for this clonotype. The chain recombines TRBV29-1 with TRBJ2-1, with D hard to call. The V and J ends lost 3 bases and 9 bases respectively, with 9 bases between them. CDR3 length: 11 amino acids. Germline V CDR1 and CDR2: SQVTM, ANQGSEA. The CDR3, as DNA: TGCAGCGTTGATTATTGGGGTGAGCAGTTCTTC. Amino acid sequence: CSVDYWGEQFF.

For this clonotype: The junction and the germline gene differ at one end; a read error may be behind it. V usage is TRBV12-3 or TRBV12-4 and J usage is TRBJ1-2; no reliable D call. This CDR3 region has 16 residues. As DNA, the CDR3 is TGTGCCAGCAGTGAAGGATGGGGATGGAGTAGCTATGGTTACACCTTC. Protein sequence: CASSEGWGWSSYGYTF.